The rows below give T cell receptor beta chains drawn from one sample of a study of blood T cell repertoires in COVID-19. Assay: immunoSEQ multiplex PCR; the TCRdb copy retains only in-frame clones and omits some. The sample lists over 40,000 clones, about 90% occurring once. The sample consisted of peripheral blood. These receptors were collected from a human donor in a cohort sampled during active COVID-19. The CDR3 runs from the conserved cysteine through the conserved F or W. Each record gives: V gene, J gene, D gene, CDR3 protein. A D gene is named only where the DNA matches it firmly.

v_call: TRBV12-5
j_call: TRBJ1-5
d_call: .
cdr3_aa: CASGLATGGGNQPQHF

v_call: TRBV27
j_call: TRBJ1-6
d_call: TRBD1
cdr3_aa: CASSYVGTGGSPLHF

v_call: TRBV25-1
j_call: TRBJ2-1
d_call: .
cdr3_aa: CASSSRLSYNEQFF

v_call: TRBV7-2
j_call: TRBJ2-2
d_call: .
cdr3_aa: CASSQDQGSGELFF

v_call: TRBV6-2/TRBV6-3
j_call: TRBJ2-7
d_call: TRBD1
cdr3_aa: CASSYGDRGYEQYF

v_call: TRBV7-9
j_call: TRBJ2-2
d_call: TRBD2
cdr3_aa: CASSLPLAGAPTGELFF

v_call: TRBV25-1
j_call: TRBJ1-1
d_call: .
cdr3_aa: CASSEAGKAFF

v_call: TRBV30
j_call: TRBJ2-7
d_call: TRBD2
cdr3_aa: CAWDLAGAYKEQYF

v_call: TRBV15
j_call: TRBJ1-2
d_call: .
cdr3_aa: CATSRGAGTVYGYTF

v_call: TRBV6-5
j_call: TRBJ2-7
d_call: TRBD1
cdr3_aa: CAMGQPHYEQYF

v_call: TRBV7-9
j_call: TRBJ2-6
d_call: .
cdr3_aa: CASSLLGANVLTF

v_call: TRBV6-1
j_call: TRBJ2-2
d_call: .
cdr3_aa: CASSEMTLNTGELFF

v_call: TRBV18
j_call: TRBJ2-1
d_call: TRBD2
cdr3_aa: CASSRGLAGGPFGEQFF

v_call: TRBV7-2
j_call: TRBJ2-7
d_call: .
cdr3_aa: CASSLAGGRPSGF

v_call: TRBV19
j_call: TRBJ2-3
d_call: .
cdr3_aa: CASSRRQATDTQYF

v_call: TRBV6-2/TRBV6-3
j_call: TRBJ2-7
d_call: TRBD2
cdr3_aa: CASSYQPPGTNPYEQYF

v_call: TRBV5-1
j_call: TRBJ2-2
d_call: .
cdr3_aa: CASNRRGTEGTGELFF

v_call: TRBV6-4
j_call: TRBJ1-2
d_call: TRBD1
cdr3_aa: CASTRGDYGYTF

v_call: TRBV5-6
j_call: TRBJ2-1
d_call: TRBD1
cdr3_aa: CASSLTGGWQFF

v_call: TRBV6-2/TRBV6-3
j_call: TRBJ2-4
d_call: TRBD1
cdr3_aa: CASSQGSRQGIQYF

v_call: TRBV4-3
j_call: TRBJ1-1
d_call: .
cdr3_aa: CASSQELQVNF

v_call: TRBV27
j_call: TRBJ2-1
d_call: TRBD1
cdr3_aa: CASRTSLRQGYNEQFF

v_call: TRBV7-8
j_call: TRBJ2-4
d_call: .
cdr3_aa: CASSPPGLAKNIQYF

v_call: TRBV7-3
j_call: TRBJ2-1
d_call: TRBD2
cdr3_aa: CASSLIGSSGGNEQFF

v_call: TRBV15
j_call: TRBJ2-6
d_call: .
cdr3_aa: CATSRAGSGANVLTF

v_call: TRBV4-3
j_call: TRBJ2-5
d_call: TRBD2
cdr3_aa: CASSQGGGETQYF

v_call: TRBV18
j_call: TRBJ1-1
d_call: .
cdr3_aa: CASSPQGGTEAFF

v_call: TRBV5-1
j_call: TRBJ2-7
d_call: .
cdr3_aa: CASSLETAGAEQYF

v_call: TRBV7-9
j_call: TRBJ2-1
d_call: .
cdr3_aa: CASSSGANEQFF

v_call: TRBV24-1
j_call: TRBJ2-7
d_call: .
cdr3_aa: CATSDSRQDPRYREQYF

v_call: TRBV7-9
j_call: TRBJ2-2
d_call: .
cdr3_aa: CASSRSEKGTGELFF

v_call: TRBV3-1/TRBV3-2
j_call: TRBJ2-7
d_call: .
cdr3_aa: CASSQGRSYEQYF

v_call: TRBV18
j_call: TRBJ2-3
d_call: .
cdr3_aa: CASSPMTGLDTQYF

v_call: TRBV10-1
j_call: TRBJ1-1
d_call: .
cdr3_aa: CASSVGANTEAFF

v_call: TRBV6-2/TRBV6-3
j_call: TRBJ2-4
d_call: TRBD2
cdr3_aa: CASSYSGSDIQYF

v_call: TRBV27
j_call: TRBJ2-7
d_call: .
cdr3_aa: CASSLGGGDEQYF

v_call: TRBV7-3
j_call: TRBJ2-1
d_call: .
cdr3_aa: CASSPSRDRVHEQFF

v_call: TRBV5-6
j_call: TRBJ2-5
d_call: .
cdr3_aa: CASSLVSAVETQYF

v_call: TRBV18
j_call: TRBJ2-4
d_call: TRBD1
cdr3_aa: CASSDRASLAKNIQYF

v_call: TRBV18
j_call: TRBJ2-7
d_call: TRBD2
cdr3_aa: CASSPTSGGSYEQYF

v_call: TRBV5-1
j_call: TRBJ1-1
d_call: TRBD1
cdr3_aa: CASSLQGIDTEAFF

v_call: TRBV7-2
j_call: TRBJ1-5
d_call: TRBD1
cdr3_aa: CASSLGQASNQPQHF

v_call: TRBV7-2
j_call: TRBJ2-3
d_call: .
cdr3_aa: CASSLEFTDTQYF

v_call: TRBV5-1
j_call: TRBJ2-3
d_call: TRBD1
cdr3_aa: CASTPGQGEDTQYF

v_call: TRBV18
j_call: TRBJ2-1
d_call: .
cdr3_aa: CASSPPGLEFQISYNEQFF

v_call: TRBV2
j_call: TRBJ1-6
d_call: .
cdr3_aa: CASIDLRDTYNSPLHF

v_call: TRBV27
j_call: TRBJ2-5
d_call: TRBD2
cdr3_aa: CASSLSMGLAGAPFKTQYF

v_call: TRBV10-3
j_call: TRBJ1-5
d_call: .
cdr3_aa: CAISGGGGSSNQPQHF

v_call: TRBV27
j_call: TRBJ1-2
d_call: TRBD1
cdr3_aa: CASSLSIDRVNYGYTF

v_call: TRBV15
j_call: TRBJ2-7
d_call: .
cdr3_aa: CATSRYPLSYEQYF

v_call: TRBV7-3
j_call: TRBJ1-1
d_call: .
cdr3_aa: CASSLGGGRNTEAFF

v_call: TRBV6-1
j_call: TRBJ1-1
d_call: .
cdr3_aa: CASTSDSLSEAFF